The clone carrying this TCR beta chain was recorded once. No antigen is known for it. The entry originates in a study of cytomegalovirus exposure and HLA in healthy donors. Study-level points and caveats: CMV antigen specificity was confirmed in vitro for a few CMV-associated chains. A classifier reportedly called cytomegalovirus status with high sensitivity and specificity. For most TCR sequences rarity was the rule, although some public TCRs occurred in many donors.

The 120-subject validation cohort, separate from the roughly 670-subject first cohort, included the donors. CDR1 is SGHRS and CDR2 is YFSETQ in the germline V gene. V dropped 3 bases and J dropped 5; count of bases not matched to a gene: 2. The CDR3 extends over 14 amino acids. Profiling relied on immunoSEQ multiplex PCR, and the TCRdb table lists in-frame clones only, not all of them. This sample has more than 55,000 clones, with 96% found just once. The source material was PBMCs. V usage is TRBV5-1 and J usage is TRBJ2-1; 10 nucleotides align to TRBD2. The receptor was isolated from a man between 18 and 35 years old in good health and CMV-seronegative. The CDR3 region is CASSSGLANNEQFF. The CDR3 nucleotides read TGCGCCAGCAGCTCGGGACTAGCGAACAATGAGCAGTTCTTC.